This is a list of T cell receptor beta chains from one sample in a study of blood T cell repertoires in COVID-19. Some clones are missing from TCRdb's copy, which holds only in-frame ones; the method was immunoSEQ multiplex PCR. The table lists 120,000 or so clones, less than 90% of them singletons. Sequencing used peripheral blood. The receptors come from a woman older than 75 with acute or convalescent COVID-19. CDR3s include the opening cysteine and the closing phenylalanine or tryptophan. D genes are given only for firm matches. Clone size is shown for a subset of rows, as once, few, many or a class of expanded clone.

>.|TRBJ2-7|.|TRBV15
CATSRYLGAGSSYEQYF
TGTGCCACCAGCAGGTACCTCGGGGCGGGGAGCTCCTACGAGCAGTACTTC
>TRBD1|TRBJ1-6|.|TRBV28
CASTLQGVYSPLHF
TGTGCCAGCACCCTACAGGGGGTCTATTCACCCCTCCACTTT
>TRBD1|TRBJ2-6|.|TRBV6-5
CASSPTGAGANVLTF
TGTGCCAGCAGTCCCACAGGGGCTGGGGCCAACGTCCTGACTTTC
>.|TRBJ1-3|.|TRBV15
CATSPRRGIGNTIYF
TGTGCCACCAGCCCAAGGAGGGGTATTGGAAACACCATATATTTT
>TRBD1|TRBJ1-2|.|TRBV13
CASSLNRGDSYTF
TGTGCCAGCAGCTTAAACAGGGGGGATAGCTACACCTTC
>.|TRBJ2-4|.|TRBV5-1
CASSTGTGNIQYF
TGCGCCAGCAGCACTGGTACAGGGAACATTCAGTACTTC
>.|TRBJ2-2|.|TRBV4-2
CASSAPGLLNTGELFF
TGTGCCAGCAGCGCACCCGGACTCCTGAACACCGGGGAGCTGTTTTTT
>TRBD1|TRBJ2-3|.|TRBV5-1
CASTPPGQGAIDTQYF
TGCGCCAGCACCCCTCCGGGACAGGGGGCGATAGATACGCAGTATTTT
>TRBD1|TRBJ1-1|.|TRBV18
CASSPVGGRITEAFF
TGTGCCAGCTCACCAGTAGGGGGCCGGATCACTGAAGCTTTCTTT
>TRBD2|TRBJ2-3|.|TRBV10-1
CASSPGTSPTDTQYF
TGCGCCAGCAGCCCCGGGACTAGCCCCACAGATACGCAGTATTTT
>TRBD1|TRBJ1-4|.|TRBV3-1/TRBV3-2
CASSLRDSGNEKLFF
TGTGCCAGCAGCCTGCGGGACAGTGGCAATGAAAAACTGTTTTTT
>.|TRBJ1-6|.|TRBV9
CASSVLNSPLHF
TGTGCCAGCAGCGTACTAAACTCACCCCTCCACTTT
>.|TRBJ1-1|.|TRBV2
CASSRVGQVNTEAFF
TGTGCCAGCAGTAGGGTGGGGCAAGTTAACACTGAAGCTTTCTTT
>TRBD2|TRBJ2-2|.|TRBV7-9
CASSFSGSAGELFF
TGTGCCAGCAGCTTTAGCGGGTCGGCCGGGGAGCTGTTTTTT
>TRBD1|TRBJ1-2|.|TRBV27
CASRPSGGDGYTF
TGTGCCAGCAGGCCGTCAGGGGGCGATGGCTACACCTTC
>.|TRBJ2-5|.|TRBV7-3
CASSLTSGSQETQYF
TGTGCCAGCAGCTTAACATCGGGGTCCCAAGAGACCCAGTACTTC
>.|TRBJ1-1|once|TRBV28
CASMGDMNTEAFF
TGTGCCAGCATGGGTGACATGAACACTGAAGCTTTCTTT
>TRBD1|TRBJ1-5|.|TRBV18
CASSITGGRGQPQHF
TGTGCCAGCTCAATCACAGGGGGCCGGGGCCAGCCCCAGCATTTT
>.|TRBJ2-5|.|TRBV3-1/TRBV3-2
CASSQYLALQETQYF
TGTGCCAGCAGCCAATACCTAGCACTGCAAGAGACCCAGTACTTC
>.|TRBJ2-2|.|TRBV5-1
CASSLRGTTNTGELFF
TGCGCCAGCAGCTTGAGGGGGACAACCAACACCGGGGAGCTGTTTTTT
>TRBD1|TRBJ1-2|.|TRBV28
CASTPRAGGGHRYTF
TGTGCCAGCACCCCCCGGGCAGGGGGCGGTCATCGCTACACCTTC
>.|TRBJ1-1|.|TRBV2
CASSETYSENTEAFF
TGTGCCAGCAGTGAAACCTACAGTGAGAACACTGAAGCTTTCTTT
>.|TRBJ1-2|.|TRBV6-5
CASSYSNSNFYGYTF
TGTGCCAGCAGTTACTCGAACAGTAACTTCTATGGCTACACCTTC
>TRBD2|TRBJ2-3|few|TRBV10-2
CASTEGTSCYF
TGCGCCAGCACAGAGGGGACTAGTTGTTATTTT
>.|TRBJ1-5|.|TRBV19
CASSNGGERRQHF
TGTGCCAGTAGTAATGGAGGGGAGCGGCGCCAGCATTTT
>.|TRBJ1-4|.|TRBV2
CASSEVGRVEKLFF
TGTGCCAGCAGTGAAGTGGGGAGAGTAGAAAAACTGTTTTTT
>TRBD1|TRBJ1-2|once|TRBV6-5
CASSYSTGAIYGYTF
TGTGCCAGCAGTTACTCGACAGGGGCAATCTATGGCTACACCTTC
>.|TRBJ2-1|.|TRBV7-3
CASSFRTDNEQFF
TGTGCCAGCAGCTTTCGGACAGACAATGAGCAGTTCTTC
>TRBD2|TRBJ2-7|.|TRBV19
CASSIDIGGGPTTYEQYF
TGTGCCAGTAGTATAGATATTGGCGGGGGGCCAACTACCTACGAGCAGTACTTC
>TRBD2|TRBJ2-1|.|TRBV19
CASRGLAGERSYNEQFF
TGTGCCAGTAGGGGACTAGCGGGGGAACGCTCCTACAATGAGCAGTTCTTC
>.|TRBJ1-1|.|TRBV6-5
CASRSPGGHSEAFF
TGTGCCAGCAGGTCCCCGGGGGGACACTCTGAAGCTTTCTTT
>.|TRBJ1-3|.|TRBV4-1
CASSPHPSSGNTIYF
TGCGCCAGCAGCCCCCACCCCAGCTCTGGAAACACCATATATTTT
>TRBD1|TRBJ2-1|once|TRBV28
CAVGTGGYNEQFF
TGTGCCGTAGGGACAGGGGGATACAATGAGCAGTTCTTC
>TRBD1|TRBJ2-2|.|TRBV5-1
CASSLGQGAPRNTGELFF
TGCGCCAGCAGCTTGGGACAGGGGGCGCCCCGGAACACCGGGGAGCTGTTTTTT
>TRBD2|TRBJ2-1|.|TRBV11-2
CASIFTGTSGGYNEQFF
TGTGCCAGCATCTTCACCGGGACTAGCGGGGGTTACAATGAGCAGTTCTTC
>.|TRBJ1-2|.|TRBV7-2
CASSLGGGNGYTF
TGTGCCAGCAGCTTAGGTGGAGGAAATGGCTACACCTTC
>.|TRBJ1-1|.|TRBV5-1
CASSWNRETEAFF
TGCGCCAGCAGCTGGAACAGGGAGACTGAAGCTTTCTTT
>.|TRBJ1-5|.|TRBV19
CASSQNSPDQPQHF
TGTGCCAGTAGCCAAAACAGTCCTGATCAGCCCCAGCATTTT
>TRBD1|TRBJ2-1|once|TRBV9
CASSARTGENYNEQFF
TGTGCCAGCAGCGCACGCACAGGGGAGAACTACAATGAGCAGTTCTTC
>.|TRBJ2-2|once|TRBV4-2
CASSQGVGGSSTGELFF
TGTGCCAGCAGCCAAGGAGTAGGAGGGTCGAGCACCGGGGAGCTGTTTTTT
>TRBD1|TRBJ1-5|.|TRBV5-1
CASSPSGQGLQPQHF
TGCGCCAGCAGCCCCTCGGGACAGGGACTGCAGCCCCAGCATTTT
>.|TRBJ1-1|.|TRBV7-8
CASSLIGGNTEAFF
TGTGCCAGCAGCTTAATCGGCGGGAACACTGAAGCTTTCTTT